The entry that follows covers one T cell receptor beta chain sequence. Germline V CDR1 and CDR2: LGHNT, FRNRAP. The V end lost 6 bases, the J end lost 7 bases, and 15 bases lay between the germline ends. The length of the CDR3 is 13 residues. The data are from a study of control samples from healthy donors and cancer patients. Assay: immunoSEQ multiplex PCR; the TCRdb copy retains only in-frame clones and omits some. Of fewer than 45,000 clones in the sample, under 95% were seen once. This chain connects TRBV12-5 to TRBJ2-5; possibly TRBD1 or TRBD2 for D (5 bases each). The sample comprised PBMCs. The receptor's source is a woman in her thirties or forties with head and neck cancer. The CDR3 region is CASGGTTPRTQYF. CDR3 nucleotides: TGTGCTAGTGGCGGGACGACTCCCCGGACCCAGTACTTC. The whole variable domain, filled in from reference TRBV12-5 and TRBJ2-5, reads DARVTQTPRHKVTEMGQEVTMRCQPILGHNTVFWYRQTMMQGLELLAYFRNRAPLDDSGMPKDRFSAEMPDATLATLKIQPSEPRDSAVYFCASGGTTPRTQYFGPGTRLLVL.